Presented here are 25 T cell receptor beta chains from one specimen sequenced in a study of T-cell memory formation after mild COVID-19 (TCRdb year 2021). Receptors were amplified or captured by 5' RACE. TCRdb names Illumina NovaSeq 6000 as the instrument used. The public reads were reprocessed in TCRdb via fastp at Q25 and MiXCR, keeping in-frame beta chains. When rows share a CDR3 protein, they turn into one entry using the most common DNA and genes. The sample table lists around 160,000 distinct CDR3 sequences, around 10% of them with a count of one. 3.5% to 4% of the sample is in the top ten clones. Sequenced sample: PBMCs or a T cell subset sorted from them (not recorded which). The receptor source for this set is a man younger than 35 who had mild COVID-19 (a few samples of this study predate the infection). The sample titles of this study are shuffled in the database, so cell type and time point are left out; the donor was told from shared clones.

This clonotype appeared a few times. The gene calls are TRBV2 and TRBJ2-3; perhaps TRBD1 as D (6 bases). CDR3 length equals 15 residues. With 6 bases removed from V and 4 bases from J, the gap between germline ends came to 17 bases. CDR1 and CDR2 from the germline V gene are SNHLY and FYNNEI. CDR3 in DNA: TGTGCCAGCAGCCAAAGGGGGTCCACCCCAGATACGCAGTATTTT. Translating gives CASSQRGSTPDTQYF.

The J gene is TRBJ2-7, the V gene TRBV6-4; possibly TRBD2 for D (7 bases). The CDR3 covers 17 residues. Germline-derived CDR1 and CDR2 are MRHNA and SNTAGT. The V end lost 7 bases, the J end lost 3 bases, and 25 bases lay between the germline ends. The CDR3 nucleotides read TGTGCCAGCACTGTCGCAGCGGGACACTTTCCCCACTACGAGCAGTACGTC. It yields the protein CASTVAAGHFPHYEQYV.

This clonotype was counted only a few times. Written as DNA, the CDR3 is TGTGCCAGCAGTTACAGGGGACCGAACACCGGGGAGCTGTTTTTT. Protein sequence: CASSYRGPNTGELFF. This chain joins TRBV6-6 and TRBJ2-2; possibly TRBD1 or TRBD2 for D (5 bases each). CDR3 length: 15 residues. The V gene's germline CDR1 is MNHNY and CDR2 SVGAGI (reference sequence). Trimming shortened V by 2 bases and J by 0 bases, and 7 bases separated the two germline ends.

In its sample, this clonotype was seen a few times. V gene TRBV7-9 combines with J gene TRBJ2-3; the D gene could be TRBD1 or TRBD2 (5 bases each). Trimming cost V 3 bases and J 1 base, with 14 bases left between them. Germline lookup yields CDR1 SEHNR and CDR2 FQNEAQ (reference sequence). The CDR3 length is 16 residues. The DNA of the CDR3 is TGTGCCAGCAGCTTTGGTTTCGGGGCGCGCACAGATACGCAGTATTTT. Translation: CASSFGFGARTDTQYF.

This clonotype turned up a few times. The chain employs TRBV30 and TRBJ2-4; 8 bases match TRBD1. The junction had 9 bases not matched to a gene; V was cut back by 3 bases and J by 5 bases. CDR1 and CDR2 from the germline V gene are GTSNPN and SVGIG (reference sequence). The length of the CDR3 is 15 residues. The CDR3 spells CAWSPRGRGENIQYF. The CDR3 nucleotides read TGTGCCTGGAGCCCCAGGGGGCGCGGAGAAAACATTCAGTACTTC.

This clonotype was detected a few times. V gene TRBV27 combines with J gene TRBJ1-1; possibly TRBD1 for D (6 bases). The germline CDR1 and CDR2 sequences are MNHEY and SMNVEV (reference sequence). Deletions cut 10 bases from V and 1 base from J, with 13 bases between. This CDR3 is 13 amino acids long. The CDR3, as DNA: TGTGCCACCAGGGGAACGGCGAACACTGAAGCTTTCTTT. It codes for CATRGTANTEAFF.

The V gene is TRBV5-1, the J gene TRBJ1-2, with D perhaps matching TRBD1 (5 bases). This CDR3 region has 13 residues. With 0 bases removed from V and 10 bases from J, the gap between germline ends came to 13 bases. The germline V gene has CDR1 SGHRS and CDR2 YFSETQ. CDR3 sequence: CASSLGQPAFYTF. The CDR3 DNA is TGCGCCAGCAGCTTGGGACAGCCGGCGTTCTACACCTTC.

In the case of this clonotype: A read error may produce the germline difference seen at one junction end. The chain combines TRBV20-1 with TRBJ2-6; the D gene could be TRBD1 or TRBD2 (5 bases each). CDR1 and CDR2 (germline): DFQATT, SNEGSKA (reference sequence). The CDR3 is made up of 20 amino acids. This CDR3 reads CSTRYSNAQGPGSGANVLTF. For the CDR3, the DNA is TGCAGTACTAGATACTCCAACGCTCAGGGTCCCGGCTCTGGGGCCAACGTCCTGACTTTC.

V and J are TRBV3-1 and TRBJ2-3; 8 nucleotides align to TRBD2. V lost 2 bases and J lost 2; bases outside the gene matches: 6. This CDR3 contains 16 residues. Per germline, CDR1 LGHDT and CDR2 YNNKEL (reference sequence). DNA of the CDR3: TGTGCCAGCAGCCAAAACGGGGGGGGGACCACAGATACGCAGTATTTT. This translates into CASSQNGGGTTDTQYF.

This clonotype was detected a few times. The chain links TRBV7-9 to TRBJ2-1; 14 bases map to TRBD2. The CDR3 is made up of 17 amino acids. J lost 7 bases, V lost 4 bases, and 9 bases had no gene match. Per the germline V gene, CDR1 is SEHNR and CDR2 is FQNEAQ (reference sequence). The CDR3 DNA is TGTGCCAGCAGCTACCCCGCCGGGACTAGCGGGGGTAATGAGCAGTTCTTC. This sequence encodes CASSYPAGTSGGNEQFF.

This clonotype was counted a few times. The CDR3 DNA reads TGTGCCAGCGAACCGAATTTCTCCTACGAGCAGTACTTC. Translating gives CASEPNFSYEQYF. The chain links TRBV2 to TRBJ2-7; D ambiguous. The ends were cut back, 8 bases at V and 0 bases at J, with 11 bases in the middle. Germline CDR1 SNHLY, CDR2 FYNNEI. CDR3 length equals 13 residues.

This chain uses TRBV19 with TRBJ1-5; D is ambiguous. The CDR3 loop spans 14 amino acids. The V and J ends lost 4 bases and 2 bases respectively, with 9 bases between them. Germline CDR1 is LNHDA and CDR2 is SQIVND (reference sequence). CDR3 residues: CASSSRNRNQPQHF. The CDR3 region has the DNA TGTGCCAGTAGTAGCAGGAACCGCAATCAGCCCCAGCATTTT.

The chain has TRBV20-1 and TRBJ1-1; no clear D gene. The germline CDR1 and CDR2 sequences are DFQATT and SNEGSKA (reference sequence). V was clipped by 3 bases and J by 0 bases, with 8 bases between them. The CDR3 has 13 residues. CDR3: CSARESMNTEAFF. DNA of the CDR3: TGCAGTGCTAGGGAGTCGATGAACACTGAAGCTTTCTTT.

In its sample, this clonotype was seen a few times. The chain recombines TRBV9 with TRBJ1-1; D is unresolved. The CDR3 is 13 residues long. Deletions cut 0 bases from V and 4 bases from J, with 7 bases between. Germline V CDR1 and CDR2: SGDLS, YYNGEE. CDR3 residues: CASSVVQPTEAFF. The CDR3 region has the DNA TGTGCCAGCAGCGTAGTCCAGCCCACTGAAGCTTTCTTT.

This clonotype has ten or more counts. V is TRBV10-3 and J is TRBJ2-5, with TRBD2 matching over 14 bases. J lost 5 bases, V lost 5 bases, and 10 bases had no gene match. This CDR3 comprises 17 residues. In germline, CDR1 is ENHRY, CDR2 SYGVKD. Here the CDR3 reads CAISPRTSGGPEETQYF. DNA of the CDR3: TGTGCCATCAGTCCTAGGACTAGCGGGGGGCCGGAGGAGACCCAGTACTTC.

This chain joins TRBV27 and TRBJ2-7, with D possibly being TRBD1 or TRBD2 (5 bases each). The CDR3 has 16 amino acids. Germline CDR1 MNHEY, CDR2 SMNVEV (reference sequence). V was pared by 6 bases and J by 0 bases, with 18 bases between. As DNA, the CDR3 is TGTGCCAGCAGCAGGGCAGGAGGCCTTCTCTCCTACGAGCAGTACTTC. It is translated as CASSRAGGLLSYEQYF.

This sequence joins TRBV24-1 and TRBJ2-5; TRBD2 agrees at 16 bases. This CDR3 comprises 16 residues. V gave up 4 bases and J gave up 5 bases; unmatched junction bases: 3. Germline V CDR1 and CDR2: KGHDR, SFDVKD. The CDR3 loop is CATSEGLAGGLETQYF. CDR3 sequence (DNA): TGTGCCACCAGTGAGGGACTAGCGGGGGGGTTGGAGACCCAGTACTTC.

The chain has TRBV6-2 or TRBV6-3 and TRBJ1-4; D is unresolved. V was clipped by 3 bases and J by 7 bases, with 21 bases between them. This CDR3 is 17 amino acids long. Germline V CDR1 and CDR2: MNHEY, SVGEGT. CDR3 residues: CASSYRLFPGLAEKLFF. The DNA for the CDR3 is TGTGCCAGCAGTTATCGGCTTTTCCCGGGGTTGGCTGAAAAACTGTTTTTT.

This clonotype has only a few counts. The V and J genes are TRBV7-2 and TRBJ1-5; 7 bases are shared with TRBD1. The CDR3 sequence is 15 residues long. The germline CDR1 and CDR2 sequences are SGHTA and FQGNSA. The trim removed 1 base at V and 4 bases at J, leaving 4 bases unmatched. The CDR3 coding sequence is TGTGCCAGCAGCTTAGAACAGGGGTTGAATCAGCCCCAGCATTTT. This encodes CASSLEQGLNQPQHF.

Ten or more counts support this clonotype. This chain joins TRBV6-1 and TRBJ1-3, with D maybe TRBD1 (5 bases). The V and J ends lost 3 bases and 5 bases respectively, with 17 bases between them. Germline CDR1 reads MNHNS; CDR2 reads SASEGT. This CDR3 region has 16 residues. The CDR3 protein is CASSESRGEFRNTIYF. The CDR3 nucleotides read TGTGCCAGCAGTGAGTCTCGAGGGGAATTCAGAAACACCATATATTTT.

This clonotype appeared a few times. The chain couples TRBV9 to TRBJ2-3; D gene uncertain. Germline V CDR1 and CDR2: SGDLS, YYNGEE. Trimming pared 4 bases from V and 0 bases from J, leaving 9 bases between. This CDR3 contains 14 residues. CDR3 coding DNA: TGTGCCAGCAGCACTACGACTAGCACAGATACGCAGTATTTT. It yields the protein CASSTTTSTDTQYF.

The CDR3 spells CAAGQSNTEAFF. The CDR3 DNA reads as TGTGCCGCTGGACAGTCTAACACTGAAGCTTTCTTT. The genes are TRBV12-3 or TRBV12-4 and TRBJ1-1; weak D call: TRBD1 (6 bases). V lost 11 bases and J lost 2, with 12 bases in between. This CDR3 is 12 amino acids long.

The V and J genes are TRBV6-5 and TRBJ2-7; D is possibly TRBD1 (5 bases). This CDR3 contains 13 residues. Looked up from germline, CDR1 is MNHEY and CDR2 is SVGAGI. Trimming cost V 2 bases and J 4 bases, with 9 bases left between them. DNA of the CDR3: TGTGCCAGCAGTTACCTGGCAGGGTACGAGCAGTACTTC. Translation gives CASSYLAGYEQYF.

This clonotype turned up a few times. The chain employs TRBV6-1 and TRBJ2-3, with D possibly TRBD1 on 6 matching bases. There are 16 residues in the CDR3. Trimming cost V 7 bases and J 1 base, with 18 bases left between them. CDR1 MNHNS and CDR2 SASEGT come from the germline V gene. As DNA, the CDR3 is TGTGCCAGCACCCTAGCTGCAGGGGAAGGCACAGATACGCAGTATTTT. It specifies CASTLAAGEGTDTQYF.

The chain carries TRBV30 and TRBJ2-3; TRBD2 is a possible D gene (5 bases). The V gene's germline CDR1 is GTSNPN and CDR2 SVGIG (reference sequence). Trimming shortened V by 5 bases and J by 1 base, and 10 bases separated the two germline ends. This CDR3 spans 13 amino acids. The CDR3 sequence: CAWRGKGTDTQYF. CDR3 DNA: TGTGCCTGGCGAGGGAAGGGCACAGATACGCAGTATTTT.